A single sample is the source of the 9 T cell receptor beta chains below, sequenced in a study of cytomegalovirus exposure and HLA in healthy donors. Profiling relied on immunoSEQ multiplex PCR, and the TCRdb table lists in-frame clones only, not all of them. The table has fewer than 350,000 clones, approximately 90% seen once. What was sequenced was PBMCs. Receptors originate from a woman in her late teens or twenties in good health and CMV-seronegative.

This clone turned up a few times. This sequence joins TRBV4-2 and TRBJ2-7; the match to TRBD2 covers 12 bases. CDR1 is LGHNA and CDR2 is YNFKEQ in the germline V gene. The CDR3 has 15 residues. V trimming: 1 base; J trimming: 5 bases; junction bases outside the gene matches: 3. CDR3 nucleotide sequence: TGTGCCAGCAGCCAAGCTAGCGGGAGGGCCGACGAGCAGTACTTC. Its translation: CASSQASGRADEQYF.

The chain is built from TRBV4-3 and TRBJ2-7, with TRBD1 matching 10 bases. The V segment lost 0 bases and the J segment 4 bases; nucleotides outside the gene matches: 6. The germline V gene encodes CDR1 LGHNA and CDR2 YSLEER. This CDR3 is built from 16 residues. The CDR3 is CASSQDGRTGGYEQYF. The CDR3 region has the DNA TGCGCCAGCAGCCAAGATGGCAGGACAGGGGGTTACGAGCAGTACTTC.

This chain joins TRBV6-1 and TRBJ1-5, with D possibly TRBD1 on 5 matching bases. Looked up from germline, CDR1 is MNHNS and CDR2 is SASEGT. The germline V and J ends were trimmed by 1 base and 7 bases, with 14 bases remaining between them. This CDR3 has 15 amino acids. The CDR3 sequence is CASSEGQLRAQPQHF. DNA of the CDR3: TGTGCCAGCAGTGAAGGACAGTTAAGGGCCCAGCCCCAGCATTTT.

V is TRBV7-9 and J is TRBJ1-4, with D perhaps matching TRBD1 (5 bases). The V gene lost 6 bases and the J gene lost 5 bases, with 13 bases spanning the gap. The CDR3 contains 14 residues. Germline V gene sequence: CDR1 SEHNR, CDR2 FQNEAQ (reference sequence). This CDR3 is CASSSGWPNEKLFF. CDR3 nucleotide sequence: TGTGCCAGCAGTTCAGGGTGGCCAAATGAAAAACTGTTTTTT.

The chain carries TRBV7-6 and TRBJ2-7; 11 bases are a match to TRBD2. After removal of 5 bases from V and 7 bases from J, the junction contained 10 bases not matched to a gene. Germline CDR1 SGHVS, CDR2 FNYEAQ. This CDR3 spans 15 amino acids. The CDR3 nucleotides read TGTGCCAGCAGCGAGTCTAGCGGGAGGTTACGTGAGCAGTACTTC. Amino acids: CASSESSGRLREQYF.

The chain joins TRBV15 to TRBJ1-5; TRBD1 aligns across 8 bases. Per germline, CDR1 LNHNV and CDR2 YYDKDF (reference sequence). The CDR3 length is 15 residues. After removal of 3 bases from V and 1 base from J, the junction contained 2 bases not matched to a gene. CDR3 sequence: CATSSRDRSNQPQHF. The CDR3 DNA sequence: TGTGCCACCAGCAGCCGGGACAGGAGCAATCAGCCCCAGCATTTT.

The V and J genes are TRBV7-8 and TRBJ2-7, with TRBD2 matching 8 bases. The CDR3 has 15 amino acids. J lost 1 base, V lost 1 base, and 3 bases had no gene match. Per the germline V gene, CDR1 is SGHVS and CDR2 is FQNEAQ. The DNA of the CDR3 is TGTGCCAGCAGCTTAGTTTTAGCGGGATCCTACGAGCAGTACTTC. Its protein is CASSLVLAGSYEQYF. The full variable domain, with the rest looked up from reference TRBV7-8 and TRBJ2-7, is GAGVSQSPRYKVAKRGQDVALRCDPISGHVSLFWYQQALGQGPEFLTYFQNEAQLDKSGLPSDRFFAERPEGSVSTLKIQRTQQEDSAVYLCASSLVLAGSYEQYFGPGTRLTVT.

The CDR3 DNA is TGTGCCAGCAGCTTAGTTGGGGGGAGGAATGAAAAACTGTTTTTT. It yields the protein CASSLVGGRNEKLFF. The chain employs TRBV7-6 and TRBJ1-4; TRBD1 is a possible D gene (5 bases). Trimming stripped 1 base from V and 5 bases from J, with 11 bases between. There are 15 residues in the CDR3. Germline V lookup: CDR1 SGHVS, CDR2 FNYEAQ.

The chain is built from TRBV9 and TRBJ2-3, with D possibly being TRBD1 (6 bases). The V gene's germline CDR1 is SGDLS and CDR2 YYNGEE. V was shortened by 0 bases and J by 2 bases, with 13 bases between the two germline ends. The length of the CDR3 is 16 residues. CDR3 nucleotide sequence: TGTGCCAGCAGCGTAGCGGTGGGGGACAACACAGATACGCAGTATTTT. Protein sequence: CASSVAVGDNTDTQYF. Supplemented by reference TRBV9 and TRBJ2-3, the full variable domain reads DSGVTQTPKHLITATGQRVTLRCSPRSGDLSVYWYQQSLDQGLQFLIQYYNGEERAKGNILERFSAQQFPDLHSELNLSSLELGDSALYFCASSVAVGDNTDTQYFGPGTRLTVL.